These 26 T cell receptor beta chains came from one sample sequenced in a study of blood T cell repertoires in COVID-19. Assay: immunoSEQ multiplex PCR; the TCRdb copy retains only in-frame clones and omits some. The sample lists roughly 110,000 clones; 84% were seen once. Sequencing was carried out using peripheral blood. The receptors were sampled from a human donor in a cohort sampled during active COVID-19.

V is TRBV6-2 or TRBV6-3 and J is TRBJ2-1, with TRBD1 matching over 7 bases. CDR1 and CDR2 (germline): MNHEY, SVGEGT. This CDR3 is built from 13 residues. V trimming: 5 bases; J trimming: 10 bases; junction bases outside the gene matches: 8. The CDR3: CASSPGQVREQFF. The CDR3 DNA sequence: TGTGCCAGCAGTCCCGGACAGGTTCGGGAGCAGTTCTTC.

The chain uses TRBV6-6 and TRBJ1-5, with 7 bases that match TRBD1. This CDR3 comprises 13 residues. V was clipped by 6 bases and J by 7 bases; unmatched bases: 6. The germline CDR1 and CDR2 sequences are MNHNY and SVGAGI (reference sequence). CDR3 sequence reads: CASRTTGDQPQHF. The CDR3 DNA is TGTGCCAGCAGAACTACAGGGGACCAGCCCCAGCATTTT.

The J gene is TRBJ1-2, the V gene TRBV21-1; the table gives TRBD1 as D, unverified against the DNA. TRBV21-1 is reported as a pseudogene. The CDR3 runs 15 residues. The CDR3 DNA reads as TGTGCCAGCAGCTGCACGACAGGCAAAGGGCATGGCTACACCTTC. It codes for CASSCTTGKGHGYTF.

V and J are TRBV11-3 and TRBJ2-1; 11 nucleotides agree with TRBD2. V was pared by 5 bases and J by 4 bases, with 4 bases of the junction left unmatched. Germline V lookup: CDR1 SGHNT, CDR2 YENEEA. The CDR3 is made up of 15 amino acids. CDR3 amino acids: CASSLRLAGYNEQFF. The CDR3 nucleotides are TGTGCCAGCAGCCTTAGACTAGCGGGATACAATGAGCAGTTCTTC.

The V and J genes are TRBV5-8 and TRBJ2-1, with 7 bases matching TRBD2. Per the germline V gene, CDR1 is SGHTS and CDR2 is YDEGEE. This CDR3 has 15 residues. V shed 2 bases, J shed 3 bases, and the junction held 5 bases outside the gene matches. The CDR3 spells CASSLGVAGYNEQFF. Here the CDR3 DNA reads TGTGCCAGCAGCTTAGGGGTAGCGGGCTACAATGAGCAGTTCTTC.

DNA for the CDR3: TGCGCCAGCAGTCTTACCATAGCCCACACTGAAGCTTTCTTT. This sequence encodes CASSLTIAHTEAFF. This chain joins TRBV23-1 and TRBJ1-1; D unclear. TRBV23-1 has ORF status, its function being uncertain. The V end lost 4 bases, the J end lost 3 bases, and 12 bases lay between the germline ends. CDR3 length: 14 amino acids.

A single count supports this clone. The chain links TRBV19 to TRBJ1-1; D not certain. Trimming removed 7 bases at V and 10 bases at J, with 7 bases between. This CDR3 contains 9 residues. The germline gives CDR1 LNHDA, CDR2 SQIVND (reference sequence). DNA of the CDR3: TGTGCCAGTACCCCCGGAGCTTTCTTT. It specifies CASTPGAFF.

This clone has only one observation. CDR3 amino acids: CASSSLTGQETQYF. CDR3 nucleotides: TGTGCCAGCAGCTCCCTAACCGGGCAAGAGACCCAGTACTTC. V and J are TRBV7-2 and TRBJ2-5, with D hard to call. Germline V gene data show CDR1 as SGHTA and CDR2 as FQGNSA. V dropped 4 bases and J dropped 2 bases, with 11 bases sitting between them. The CDR3 runs to 14 residues.

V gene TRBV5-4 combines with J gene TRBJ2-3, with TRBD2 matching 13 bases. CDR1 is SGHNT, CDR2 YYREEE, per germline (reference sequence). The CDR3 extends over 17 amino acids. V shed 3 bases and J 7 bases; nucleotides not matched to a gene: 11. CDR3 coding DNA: TGTGCCAGCAGCTCCGCATCCGGGACTAGCGGGAAGTATACGCAGTATTTT. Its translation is CASSSASGTSGKYTQYF.

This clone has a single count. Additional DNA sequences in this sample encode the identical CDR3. For the CDR3, the DNA is TGTGCCAGCAGCGTAGGACAGGGTAACTATGGCTACACCTTC. It translates to CASSVGQGNYGYTF. This sequence joins TRBV9 and TRBJ1-2, with TRBD1 identical over 7 bases. The CDR3 runs to 14 residues. J was trimmed by 1 base and V by 0 bases; bases with no gene match: 0. CDR1 and CDR2 from the germline V gene are SGDLS and YYNGEE.

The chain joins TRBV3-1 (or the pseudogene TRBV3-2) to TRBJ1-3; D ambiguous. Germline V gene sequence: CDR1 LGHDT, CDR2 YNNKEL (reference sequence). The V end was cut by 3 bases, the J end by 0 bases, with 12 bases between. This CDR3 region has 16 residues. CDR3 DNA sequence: TGTGCCAGCAGCCAGGGAGGACGGATCTCTGGAAACACCATATATTTT. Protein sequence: CASSQGGRISGNTIYF.

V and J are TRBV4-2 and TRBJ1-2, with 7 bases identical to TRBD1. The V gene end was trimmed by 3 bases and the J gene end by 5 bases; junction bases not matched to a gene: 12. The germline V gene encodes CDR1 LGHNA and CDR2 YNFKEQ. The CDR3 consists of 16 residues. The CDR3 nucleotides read TGTGCCAGCAGCCATTCAGGCGGTGACAGGGATTATGGCTACACCTTC. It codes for CASSHSGGDRDYGYTF.

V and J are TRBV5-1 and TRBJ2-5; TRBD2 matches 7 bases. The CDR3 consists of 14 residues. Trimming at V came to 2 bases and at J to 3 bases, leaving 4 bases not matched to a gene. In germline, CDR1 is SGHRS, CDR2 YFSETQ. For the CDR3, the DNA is TGCGCCAGCAGCTTCGGCGCGGGAGAAGAGACCCAGTACTTC. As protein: CASSFGAGEETQYF.

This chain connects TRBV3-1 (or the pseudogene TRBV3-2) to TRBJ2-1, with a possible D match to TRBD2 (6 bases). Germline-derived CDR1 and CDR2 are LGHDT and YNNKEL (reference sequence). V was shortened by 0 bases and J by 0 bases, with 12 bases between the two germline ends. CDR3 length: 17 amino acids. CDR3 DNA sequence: TGTGCCAGCAGCCAAGACACCGGGAGCGACTCCTACAATGAGCAGTTCTTC. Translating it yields CASSQDTGSDSYNEQFF.

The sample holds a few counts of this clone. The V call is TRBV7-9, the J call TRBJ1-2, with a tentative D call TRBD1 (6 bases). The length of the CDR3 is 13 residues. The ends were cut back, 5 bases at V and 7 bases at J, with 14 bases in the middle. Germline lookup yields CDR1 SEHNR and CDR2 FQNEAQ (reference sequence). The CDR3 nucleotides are TGTGCCAGCAGCCTACTGCGGGGGCTTGGCTACACCTTC. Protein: CASSLLRGLGYTF.

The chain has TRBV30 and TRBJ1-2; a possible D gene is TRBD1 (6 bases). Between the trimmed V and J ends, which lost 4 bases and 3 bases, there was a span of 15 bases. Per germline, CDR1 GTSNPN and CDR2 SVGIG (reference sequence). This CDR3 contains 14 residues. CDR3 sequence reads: CAWNRGGGDYGYTF. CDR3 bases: TGTGCCTGGAACCGAGGGGGGGGCGACTATGGCTACACCTTC. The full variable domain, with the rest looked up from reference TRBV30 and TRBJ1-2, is SQTIHQWPATLVQPVGSPLSLECTVEGTSNPNLYWYRQAAGRGLQLLFYSVGIGQISSEVPQNLSASRPQDRQFILSSKKLLLSDSGFYLCAWNRGGGDYGYTFGSGTRLTVV.

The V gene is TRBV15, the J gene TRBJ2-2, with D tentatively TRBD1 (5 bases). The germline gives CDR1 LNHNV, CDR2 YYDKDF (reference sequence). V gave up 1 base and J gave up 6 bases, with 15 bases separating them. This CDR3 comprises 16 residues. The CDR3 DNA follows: TGTGCCACCAGCAGAGTCGGCAGGGCGGTTCCCGGGGAGCTGTTTTTT. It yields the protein CATSRVGRAVPGELFF.

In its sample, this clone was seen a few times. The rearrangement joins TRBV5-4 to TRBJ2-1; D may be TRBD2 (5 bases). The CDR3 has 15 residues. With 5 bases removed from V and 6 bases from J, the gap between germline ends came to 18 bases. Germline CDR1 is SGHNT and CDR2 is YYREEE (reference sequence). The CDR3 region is CASSISEGTPNEQFF. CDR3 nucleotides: TGTGCCAGCAGTATTAGTGAGGGAACCCCCAATGAGCAGTTCTTC.

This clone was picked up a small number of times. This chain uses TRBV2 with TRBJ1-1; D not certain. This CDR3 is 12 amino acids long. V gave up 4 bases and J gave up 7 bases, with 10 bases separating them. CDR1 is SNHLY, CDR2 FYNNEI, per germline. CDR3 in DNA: TGTGCCAGCAGTGTTCGTAAGAGTGAAGCTTTCTTT. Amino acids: CASSVRKSEAFF.

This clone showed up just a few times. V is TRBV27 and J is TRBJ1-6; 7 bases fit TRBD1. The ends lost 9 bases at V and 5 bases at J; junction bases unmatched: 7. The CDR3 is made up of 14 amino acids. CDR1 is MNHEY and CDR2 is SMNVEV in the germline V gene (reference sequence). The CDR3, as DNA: TGTGCCAGTACCTCGGGACAGCATAATTCACCCCTCCACTTT. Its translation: CASTSGQHNSPLHF.

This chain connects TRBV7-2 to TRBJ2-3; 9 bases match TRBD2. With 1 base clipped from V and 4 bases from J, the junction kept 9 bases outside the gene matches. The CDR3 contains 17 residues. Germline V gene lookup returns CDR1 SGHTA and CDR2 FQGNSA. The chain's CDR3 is CASSLVAGGRAADTQYF. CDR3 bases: TGTGCCAGCAGCTTAGTCGCAGGCGGGAGGGCTGCAGATACGCAGTATTTT.

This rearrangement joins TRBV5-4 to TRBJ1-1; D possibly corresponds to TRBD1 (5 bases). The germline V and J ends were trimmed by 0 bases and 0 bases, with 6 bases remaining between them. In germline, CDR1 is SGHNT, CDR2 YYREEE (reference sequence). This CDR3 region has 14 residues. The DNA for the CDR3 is TGTGCCAGCAGCTTGGTAGGGGTGAACACTGAAGCTTTCTTT. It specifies CASSLVGVNTEAFF.

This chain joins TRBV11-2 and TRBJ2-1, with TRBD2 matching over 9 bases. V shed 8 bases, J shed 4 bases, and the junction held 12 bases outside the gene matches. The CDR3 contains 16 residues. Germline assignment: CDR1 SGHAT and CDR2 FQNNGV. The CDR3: CASGQRAGGPYNEQFF. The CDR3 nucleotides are TGTGCCAGCGGCCAGAGGGCGGGAGGGCCGTACAATGAGCAGTTCTTC.

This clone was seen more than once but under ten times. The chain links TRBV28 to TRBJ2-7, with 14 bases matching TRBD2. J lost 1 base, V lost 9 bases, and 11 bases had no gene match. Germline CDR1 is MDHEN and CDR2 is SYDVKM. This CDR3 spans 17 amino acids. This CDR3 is CARPMGGLAGASYEQYF. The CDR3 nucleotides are TGTGCCAGGCCGATGGGGGGACTAGCGGGAGCTTCCTACGAGCAGTACTTC.

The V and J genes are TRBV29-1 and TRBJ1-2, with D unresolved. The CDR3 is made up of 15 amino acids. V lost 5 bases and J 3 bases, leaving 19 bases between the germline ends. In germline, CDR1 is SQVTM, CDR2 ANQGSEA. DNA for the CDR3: TGCAGCGTTAACGCAGTCTCGGCGCAGGACTATGGCTACACCTTC. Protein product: CSVNAVSAQDYGYTF. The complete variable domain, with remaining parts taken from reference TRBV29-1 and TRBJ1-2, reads SAVISQKPSRDICQRGTSLTIQCQVDSQVTMMFWYRQQPGQSLTLIATANQGSEATYESGFVIDKFPISRPNLTFSTLTVSNMSPEDSSIYLCSVNAVSAQDYGYTFGSGTRLTVV.

CDR3 loop: CSVEGVSGRARYNEQFF. The CDR3 nucleotides are TGCAGCGTTGAAGGTGTTAGCGGGAGGGCCCGGTACAATGAGCAGTTCTTC. The rearrangement joins TRBV29-1 to TRBJ2-1; 11 bases fit TRBD2. Per germline, CDR1 SQVTM and CDR2 ANQGSEA. The V segment lost 1 base and the J segment 4 bases; nucleotides outside the gene matches: 9. The CDR3 runs to 17 residues.